This TCR beta chain was retrieved from a study of blood T cell repertoires in COVID-19. Trimming removed 4 bases from V and 3 bases from J; junction bases left unmatched: 1. Germline CDR1 is LNHDA and CDR2 is SQIVND (reference sequence). This CDR3 is built from 13 residues. Original handling: Estimation of nucleated cell counts relied on the amplification of reference gene primers. Measured with immunoSEQ multiplex PCR; TCRdb has only the in-frame clones, and not every one. V, J and clone size reflect that table, while D and trimming were determined from the DNA. The sample shows 130,000 to 150,000 clones, around 87% of them seen only once. This clone was found a few times.

This sequence joins TRBV19 and TRBJ2-7, with 9 bases fitting TRBD1. Material for sequencing was peripheral blood. The clonotype comes from a man aged 50-60 years who had recovered from COVID-19. CDR3 sequence: CASSKTGGYEQYF. DNA for the CDR3: TGTGCCAGTAGTAAGACAGGGGGCTACGAGCAGTACTTC.